The 4 T cell receptor beta chains presented below share a single source sample, sequenced in a study of Ad26.COV2.S vaccination and SARS-CoV-2 variants. Regarding treatment: some 19 received Ad26.COV2.S at low or high dose, single or two shots; about five received placebo; per-sample allocation not given. The samples date from day 63 after the first vaccine or placebo injection. Assay used: immunoSEQ multiplex PCR; TCRdb lists only in-frame clones, some missing. This sample has about half a million clones, with 89% found just once. Here the sequenced sample was peripheral blood, taken in a trial of Ad26.COV2.S vaccine versus placebo. The receptor source for this set is a person between 18 and 60 years old who received the Ad26.COV2.S COVID-19 vaccine or a placebo.

This chain uses TRBV9 with TRBJ2-2; 7 bases fit TRBD2. This CDR3 comprises 15 residues. Per germline, CDR1 SGDLS and CDR2 YYNGEE. V was pared by 0 bases and J by 5 bases, with 4 bases of the junction left unmatched. The CDR3 protein is CASSVADSGTGELFF. The CDR3 DNA reads TGTGCCAGCAGCGTAGCGGATAGCGGGACCGGGGAGCTGTTTTTT. The full variable domain, its missing parts supplied by reference TRBV9 and TRBJ2-2, is DSGVTQTPKHLITATGQRVTLRCSPRSGDLSVYWYQQSLDQGLQFLIQYYNGEERAKGNILERFSAQQFPDLHSELNLSSLELGDSALYFCASSVADSGTGELFFGEGSRLTVL.

The chain joins TRBV7-3 to TRBJ2-3; 8 nucleotides align to TRBD2. With V trimmed by 5 bases and J by 7 bases, 11 bases remained unmatched. Germline-derived CDR1 and CDR2 are SGHTA and FQGTGA. CDR3 length: 15 amino acids. CDR3 nucleotides: TGTGCCAGCAGCCCGGGAGGGCCTGCACGGAATACGCAGTATTTT. Translation: CASSPGGPARNTQYF.

This chain links TRBV18 with TRBJ1-3; D gene uncertain. This CDR3 has 16 residues. V dropped 1 base and J dropped 0 bases, with 10 bases sitting between them. From germline, CDR1 is KGHSH and CDR2 LQKENI. The CDR3 bases are TGTGCCAGCTCACCACTCAAGGAGAGCTCTGGAAACACCATATATTTT. It encodes CASSPLKESSGNTIYF.

This clone was seen a single time. This chain's CDR3 is CASSFPGQYFDEQYF. The CDR3 coding sequence is TGTGCCAGCAGCTTCCCGGGACAGTATTTCGACGAGCAGTACTTC. The chain couples TRBV7-9 to TRBJ2-7; 7 positions match TRBD1. Germline V gene lookup returns CDR1 SEHNR and CDR2 FQNEAQ (reference sequence). J was trimmed by 5 bases and V by 3 bases; bases with no gene match: 10. The CDR3 is 15 amino acids.